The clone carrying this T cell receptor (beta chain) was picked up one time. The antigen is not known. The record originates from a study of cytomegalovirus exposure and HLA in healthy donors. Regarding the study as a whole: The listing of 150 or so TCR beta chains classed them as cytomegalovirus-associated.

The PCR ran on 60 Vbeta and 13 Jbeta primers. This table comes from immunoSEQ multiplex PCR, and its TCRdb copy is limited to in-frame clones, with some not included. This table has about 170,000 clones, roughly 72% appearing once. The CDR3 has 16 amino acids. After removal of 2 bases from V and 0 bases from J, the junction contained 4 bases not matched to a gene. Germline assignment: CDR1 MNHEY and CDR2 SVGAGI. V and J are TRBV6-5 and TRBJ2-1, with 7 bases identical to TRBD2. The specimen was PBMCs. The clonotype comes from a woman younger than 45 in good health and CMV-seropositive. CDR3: CASSYMASGSYNEQFF. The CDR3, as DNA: TGTGCCAGCAGTTACATGGCTAGCGGCTCCTACAATGAGCAGTTCTTC.